The present TCR beta chain was sequenced within a study of T-cell reconstitution after alpha-beta-depleted transplantation in children. Study observations and caveats: Some patients' high day-60 TCRbeta diversity was traced to surviving recipient T cells and thymic progenitors.

The ends were cut back, 0 bases at V and 5 bases at J, with 14 bases in the middle. CDR1 and CDR2 from the germline V gene are SGHDN and FVKESK. This CDR3 comprises 15 residues. Unique molecular identifiers tagged the TCRbeta library. A single record per CDR3 protein comes from TCRdb applying MiXCR to the PCR reads. The sample includes around 300,000 distinct CDR3 sequences, around a tenth of them seen just once. The sample holds many counts of this clonotype. Its antigen is not known. This chain connects TRBV14 to TRBJ2-7; a weak D match, TRBD1 (6 bases). The source of this sequence is a boy younger than two with acute myeloid leukemia, due to receive a stem cell transplant. The sequences come from PBMCs, collected before TCRalphabeta/CD19-depleted stem cell transplant. CDR3 protein: CASSQDGFTGNEQYF. The CDR3 DNA reads TGTGCCAGCAGCCAAGATGGGTTTACAGGGAACGAGCAGTACTTC. Using reference TRBV14 and TRBJ2-7 for the parts outside the CDR3, the full variable domain is EAGVTQFPSHSVIEKGQTVTLRCDPISGHDNLYWYRRVMGKEIKFLLHFVKESKQDESGMPNNRFLAERTGGTYSTLKVQPAELEDSGVYFCASSQDGFTGNEQYFGPGTRLTVT.